This paragraph reports one T cell receptor beta chain. The record originates from a study of blood T cell repertoires in COVID-19. Background on the study: Both acute and convalescent COVID-19 samples were obtained from the United States, Italy and Spain. PBMCs, B-cell-depleted T cells, or T cells provided the cDNA or gDNA that made up the material.

The CDR3 is made up of 13 amino acids. The V gene's germline CDR1 is SNHLY and CDR2 FYNNEI. The V gene end was trimmed by 11 bases and the J gene end by 1 base; junction bases not matched to a gene: 3. In the authors' workflow: Reference gene primer amplification gave nucleated cell count estimates. The method was immunoSEQ multiplex PCR; TCRdb's version includes in-frame clones alone and lacks a portion of them. The V and J calls and the clone size are those of that table, but D and trimming were determined from the DNA. Of 40,000 to 50,000 clones in the sample, around 90% were seen once. Input material: peripheral blood. The sequence came from a man aged 70-80 years with active COVID-19. V and J are TRBV2 and TRBJ2-3; 10 bases line up with TRBD2. As DNA, the CDR3 is TGTGCCGGAACTAGCGGGGGCACAGATACGCAGTATTTT. Translated, it gives CAGTSGGTDTQYF.